This TCR beta chain was recovered during a study of cytomegalovirus exposure and HLA in healthy donors. Study observations and caveats: About 87% or about 30% of the time was how often most TCR beta V segments were productive, according to an earlier analysis. Most TCR sequences were rare, but some public TCRs occurred in many donors.

13 Jbeta primers and 60 Vbeta primers were used for the PCR. Clones were sequenced by immunoSEQ multiplex PCR, and TCRdb holds only the in-frame ones, with some missing. Of 150,000 to 200,000 clones in the sample, around 85% were seen once. About this clone: Its antigen is undetermined.

Germline-derived CDR1 and CDR2 are SGHNT and YYREEE (reference sequence). The CDR3 spans 19 residues. V gave up 2 bases and J gave up 4 bases; unmatched junction bases: 13. The genes are TRBV5-4 and TRBJ2-5; TRBD2 matches 14 bases. This TCR was sampled from a man aged 45-65 years in good health and CMV-seronegative. The sample taken for sequencing was PBMCs. The DNA for the CDR3 is TGTGCCAGCAGCTTAATAATCAGTTCCGGGACTAGCGGGGGAGAGACCCAGTACTTC. This gives the protein CASSLIISSGTSGGETQYF.